A selection of T cell receptor beta chains follows, all from one sample in a study of cytomegalovirus exposure and HLA in healthy donors. The protocol was immunoSEQ multiplex PCR, while the TCRdb copy is restricted to in-frame clones and leaves out a portion. The table has roughly 180,000 clones, 79% seen once; the top ten hold 1.5%. The material sequenced was PBMCs. The receptors were gathered from a girl aged 10-17 years in good health and CMV-seropositive. The CDR3 runs from the conserved cysteine through the conserved F or W. The D gene is left open where the match is weak. The size of a clone is reported for some rows only, either as once, few or many, or as a class for expanded clones.

abundance: -
j_gene: TRBJ2-5
v_gene: TRBV11-3
d_gene: TRBD1
CDR3nt: TGTGCCAGCAGCGACGGGACAGGGGGTAAACAAGAGACCCAGTACTTC
CDR3aa: CASSDGTGGKQETQYF

abundance: -
j_gene: TRBJ2-2
v_gene: TRBV29-1
d_gene: -
CDR3nt: TGCAGCGTTTCGAAGGGGACAACCGCGAACACCGGGGAGCTGTTTTTT
CDR3aa: CSVSKGTTANTGELFF

abundance: -
j_gene: TRBJ1-1
v_gene: TRBV27
d_gene: TRBD1
CDR3nt: TGTGCCAGCAGCTCTACATCAGGGCAGGGGGCTGGGACTGAAGCTTTCTTT
CDR3aa: CASSSTSGQGAGTEAFF

abundance: -
j_gene: TRBJ2-7
v_gene: TRBV6-1
d_gene: TRBD1
CDR3nt: TGTGCCAGCAAGATCGGGACAGCCAATTACGAGCAGTACTTC
CDR3aa: CASKIGTANYEQYF

abundance: -
j_gene: TRBJ2-1
v_gene: TRBV4-1
d_gene: -
CDR3nt: TGCGCCAGCAGCCAAGCTTCCTTCGGGAATCTACACCCGGGTGAGCAGTTCTTC
CDR3aa: CASSQASFGNLHPGEQFF

abundance: -
j_gene: TRBJ2-5
v_gene: TRBV6-1
d_gene: -
CDR3nt: TGTGCCAGCAGCACTAAAGAGACCCAGTACTTC
CDR3aa: CASSTKETQYF

abundance: -
j_gene: TRBJ2-1
v_gene: TRBV18
d_gene: TRBD1
CDR3nt: TGTGCCAGCTCACCGAATACCTCCGGGACAGGGTATGAGCAGTTCTTC
CDR3aa: CASSPNTSGTGYEQFF

abundance: few
j_gene: TRBJ2-3
v_gene: TRBV5-8
d_gene: -
CDR3nt: TGTGCCAGCCACAACACAGATACGCAGTATTTT
CDR3aa: CASHNTDTQYF

abundance: few
j_gene: TRBJ2-7
v_gene: TRBV4-2
d_gene: TRBD2
CDR3nt: TGTGCCAGCAGCCAAGCCAGCGGGGGGGCCGAGCAGTACTTC
CDR3aa: CASSQASGGAEQYF

abundance: -
j_gene: TRBJ2-7
v_gene: TRBV4-3
d_gene: -
CDR3nt: TGCGCCAGCAGCCAAGTTTCTTCAGCGGTGGGAGAGCAGTACTTC
CDR3aa: CASSQVSSAVGEQYF

abundance: -
j_gene: TRBJ2-7
v_gene: TRBV11-2
d_gene: TRBD1
CDR3nt: TGTGCCAGCACCTGGACAGGGGCCAGCTCCTACGAGCAGTACTTC
CDR3aa: CASTWTGASSYEQYF

abundance: -
j_gene: TRBJ2-1
v_gene: TRBV5-4
d_gene: TRBD1
CDR3nt: TGTGCCAGCAGCTCATCAGGGGGCGCTGGGAATGAGCAGTTCTTC
CDR3aa: CASSSSGGAGNEQFF

abundance: once
j_gene: TRBJ1-1
v_gene: TRBV5-1
d_gene: TRBD1
CDR3nt: TGCGCCAGCAGCTCGGACAGGGCGAACACTGAAGCTTTCTTT
CDR3aa: CASSSDRANTEAFF

abundance: -
j_gene: TRBJ2-3
v_gene: TRBV18
d_gene: TRBD2
CDR3nt: TGTGCCAGCTCACCCGCGGGGGGAGCCACAGATACGCAGTATTTT
CDR3aa: CASSPAGGATDTQYF

abundance: -
j_gene: TRBJ2-1
v_gene: TRBV5-1
d_gene: TRBD1
CDR3nt: TGCGCCAGCAGAACCGGGACAGGTGTCGACAATGAGCAGTTCTTC
CDR3aa: CASRTGTGVDNEQFF

abundance: -
j_gene: TRBJ2-7
v_gene: TRBV7-9
d_gene: -
CDR3nt: TGTGCCAGCAGCCTTCTCGGAGACGGCTACGAGCAGTACTTC
CDR3aa: CASSLLGDGYEQYF

abundance: -
j_gene: TRBJ2-5
v_gene: TRBV7-6
d_gene: -
CDR3nt: TGTGCCAGCAGCTCGGCCCAGAGGGGGGGGGAAGAGACCCAGTACTTC
CDR3aa: CASSSAQRGGEETQYF

abundance: -
j_gene: TRBJ2-3
v_gene: TRBV2
d_gene: TRBD1
CDR3nt: TGTGCCAGCAGTCAGGGACAGGGTGGCACAGATACGCAGTATTTT
CDR3aa: CASSQGQGGTDTQYF

abundance: -
j_gene: TRBJ1-1
v_gene: TRBV10-3
d_gene: -
CDR3nt: TGTGCCGTCCTACAGGGTCCGAACACTGAAGCTTTCTTT
CDR3aa: CAVLQGPNTEAFF

abundance: -
j_gene: TRBJ1-1
v_gene: TRBV5-1
d_gene: -
CDR3nt: TGCGCCAGCAGCAACGGGATGGACACTGAAGCTTTCTTT
CDR3aa: CASSNGMDTEAFF

abundance: -
j_gene: TRBJ1-2
v_gene: TRBV4-2
d_gene: -
CDR3nt: TGTGCCAGCAGCCGGGATACGGGACAAAACTATGGCTACACCTTC
CDR3aa: CASSRDTGQNYGYTF

abundance: -
j_gene: TRBJ2-3
v_gene: TRBV19
d_gene: -
CDR3nt: TGTGCCAGTACCGCACCGGGACTCAACACAGATACGCAGTATTTT
CDR3aa: CASTAPGLNTDTQYF

abundance: -
j_gene: TRBJ1-2
v_gene: TRBV15
d_gene: -
CDR3nt: TGTGCCACCAGCCAAGAGCGGGACGGCTACACCTTC
CDR3aa: CATSQERDGYTF

abundance: -
j_gene: TRBJ1-1
v_gene: TRBV7-9
d_gene: TRBD1
CDR3nt: TGTGCCAGCAGCTTAGAGGGGGCGAGGATGACTGAAGCTTTCTTT
CDR3aa: CASSLEGARMTEAFF

abundance: few
j_gene: TRBJ1-1
v_gene: TRBV18
d_gene: -
CDR3nt: TGTGCCAGTTCCCGGGCAGGGTTGAACACTGAAGCTTTCTTT
CDR3aa: CASSRAGLNTEAFF

abundance: -
j_gene: TRBJ2-2
v_gene: TRBV7-2
d_gene: TRBD2
CDR3nt: TGTGCCAGCTTGAGTAGCGGGGGGGCCCCCGGGGAGCTGTTTTTT
CDR3aa: CASLSSGGAPGELFF

abundance: -
j_gene: TRBJ1-1
v_gene: TRBV5-1
d_gene: -
CDR3nt: TGCGCCAGTTCATTGGCGGGGGGCGGCACTGAAGCTTTCTTT
CDR3aa: CASSLAGGGTEAFF

abundance: -
j_gene: TRBJ1-6
v_gene: TRBV7-9
d_gene: -
CDR3nt: TGTGCCAGCAGCTTTGGGACGGGGGTGGATAATTCACCCCTCCACTTT
CDR3aa: CASSFGTGVDNSPLHF

abundance: once
j_gene: TRBJ2-7
v_gene: TRBV4-2
d_gene: TRBD1
CDR3nt: TGTGCCAGCAGCCAGGACAGGGTCTACGAGCAGTACTTC
CDR3aa: CASSQDRVYEQYF

abundance: -
j_gene: TRBJ2-2
v_gene: TRBV5-1
d_gene: TRBD1
CDR3nt: TGCGCCAGCAGCCTCCGGGGGACAGGGGACATCGGGGAGCTGTTTTTT
CDR3aa: CASSLRGTGDIGELFF

abundance: -
j_gene: TRBJ2-7
v_gene: TRBV4-3
d_gene: -
CDR3nt: TGCGCCAGCAGCCCTTCCAACGGGTTCTACGAGCAGTACTTC
CDR3aa: CASSPSNGFYEQYF

abundance: -
j_gene: TRBJ1-1
v_gene: TRBV25-1
d_gene: TRBD1
CDR3nt: TGTGCCAGCATCACAGGGGGCGGCACTGAAGCTTTCTTT
CDR3aa: CASITGGGTEAFF

abundance: many
j_gene: TRBJ2-1
v_gene: TRBV6-4
d_gene: TRBD2
CDR3nt: TGTGCCAGCAGTGATAGTAGCGGGGACTACAATGAGCAGTTCTTC
CDR3aa: CASSDSSGDYNEQFF

abundance: -
j_gene: TRBJ2-5
v_gene: TRBV5-6
d_gene: -
CDR3nt: TGTGCCAGCAGCTTTGTACAGGGCGGCGAGACCCAGTACTTC
CDR3aa: CASSFVQGGETQYF

abundance: -
j_gene: TRBJ1-1
v_gene: TRBV6-5
d_gene: -
CDR3nt: TGTGCCAGCACCCCCGGGGGGCCGAACACTGAAGCTTTCTTT
CDR3aa: CASTPGGPNTEAFF

abundance: few
j_gene: TRBJ1-3
v_gene: TRBV11-3
d_gene: -
CDR3nt: TGTGCCAGCAGCTTAATGGTGCCATACACAGCATCTGGAAACACCATATATTTT
CDR3aa: CASSLMVPYTASGNTIYF

abundance: -
j_gene: TRBJ2-5
v_gene: TRBV7-2
d_gene: -
CDR3nt: TGTGCCAGCAGCTTATACCTCCTGCGGGGACCACAAGAGACCCAGTACTTC
CDR3aa: CASSLYLLRGPQETQYF

abundance: few
j_gene: TRBJ1-6
v_gene: TRBV7-9
d_gene: -
CDR3nt: TGTGCCAGCAGGAAAACCGGAGCCGCCTATAATTCACCCCTCCACTTT
CDR3aa: CASRKTGAAYNSPLHF

abundance: -
j_gene: TRBJ1-1
v_gene: TRBV6-1
d_gene: TRBD1
CDR3nt: TGTGCCAGCAGGGGGGACAGCAACATGAACACTGAAGCTTTCTTT
CDR3aa: CASRGDSNMNTEAFF

abundance: once
j_gene: TRBJ1-5
v_gene: TRBV6-1
d_gene: TRBD1
CDR3nt: TGTGCCAGCAGGGACAGGGTTGAGCAGCCCCAGCATTTT
CDR3aa: CASRDRVEQPQHF

abundance: -
j_gene: TRBJ2-2
v_gene: TRBV7-2
d_gene: TRBD1
CDR3nt: TGTGCCAGCAGTTCCGGGACAGGCAACACCGGGGAGCTGTTTTTT
CDR3aa: CASSSGTGNTGELFF

abundance: -
j_gene: TRBJ2-2
v_gene: TRBV4-3
d_gene: -
CDR3nt: TGCGCCAGCAGCCTGCGCGGGGCGCTCACCGGGGAGCTGTTTTTT
CDR3aa: CASSLRGALTGELFF

abundance: -
j_gene: TRBJ2-6
v_gene: TRBV2
d_gene: TRBD1
CDR3nt: TGTGCCAGCAGTGGACAGGGGGCCGGGGCCAACGTCCTGACTTTC
CDR3aa: CASSGQGAGANVLTF

abundance: -
j_gene: TRBJ2-7
v_gene: TRBV7-2
d_gene: TRBD2
CDR3nt: TGTGCCAGCAGCTTAGCGCTATTAGCGGGGCGCTCCTACGAGCAGTACTTC
CDR3aa: CASSLALLAGRSYEQYF

abundance: -
j_gene: TRBJ1-5
v_gene: TRBV5-5
d_gene: -
CDR3nt: TGTGCCAGCAGCTCCCTCCCGGGACTGAACAATCAGCCCCAGCATTTT
CDR3aa: CASSSLPGLNNQPQHF

abundance: once
j_gene: TRBJ1-6
v_gene: TRBV5-5
d_gene: -
CDR3nt: TGTGCCAGCAGCTTGGTAGCCTCCTATAATTCACCCCTCCACTTT
CDR3aa: CASSLVASYNSPLHF